This T cell receptor (beta chain) was sequenced for a study of cytomegalovirus exposure and HLA in healthy donors. Study-wide points: There were a few CMV-associated chains whose specificity for CMV antigens was confirmed in vitro.

CDR3 length: 15 amino acids. The germline V and J ends were trimmed by 4 bases and 2 bases, with 13 bases remaining between them. As concerns this clone: Its antigen is unknown.

The PCR ran on 60 Vbeta and 13 Jbeta primers. TCRdb's copy holds only in-frame clones and misses some; the assay was immunoSEQ multiplex PCR. The sample consists of under 200,000 clones, roughly 75% of them appearing once. The genes are TRBV23-1 and TRBJ2-3; TRBD2 might be the D (5 bases). TRBV23-1 is recorded as an ORF, its role being uncertain. The receptor was isolated from a female donor in good health and CMV-seronegative. Sequences were obtained from PBMCs. This chain's CDR3 is CASSRPGGVTDTQYF. CDR3 in DNA: TGCGCCAGCAGTCGCCCCGGAGGTGTCACAGATACGCAGTATTTT.